The rows below give T cell receptor beta chains drawn from one sample of a study of CD8 T cells in Susac syndrome. Each CDR3 protein gets one entry after TCRdb re-called the immunoSEQ multiplex PCR reads with MiXCR. The sample lists 250,000 to 300,000 distinct CDR3 sequences, about 85% seen once, with 0.11% in the top ten. The specimen sequenced was CD8+ T cells from PBMCs. Receptors were obtained from a human donor with multiple sclerosis. The CDR3 runs from the conserved cysteine through the conserved F or W. The order of the fields is CDR3 DNA, CDR3 protein, J gene, V gene, clone size, D gene. The D gene is left open where the match is weak. Clone size appears in some rows only: once, few, many, or a class for an expanded clone.

cdr3_nt: TGTGCCAGCAGTTTAATCGACAGGGGCTACGAGCAGTACTTC
cdr3_aa: CASSLIDRGYEQYF
j_call: TRBJ2-7
v_call: TRBV27
clone_size: -
d_call: TRBD1

cdr3_nt: TGTGCCAGCAGCGTAGTACCGGGTGCGGGTCATGAGCAGTTCTTC
cdr3_aa: CASSVVPGAGHEQFF
j_call: TRBJ2-1
v_call: TRBV9
clone_size: -
d_call: -

cdr3_nt: TGCAGTGCTAGAGCTTACCTCTCTGGGGCCAACGTCCTGACTTTC
cdr3_aa: CSARAYLSGANVLTF
j_call: TRBJ2-6
v_call: TRBV20-1
clone_size: -
d_call: -

cdr3_nt: TGTGCCAGCAGTCCGGGACGGAATGAGCAGTTCTTC
cdr3_aa: CASSPGRNEQFF
j_call: TRBJ2-1
v_call: TRBV12-3/TRBV12-4
clone_size: few
d_call: -

cdr3_nt: TGTGCCAGCGGGGGCACCACTAACTATGGCTACACCTTC
cdr3_aa: CASGGTTNYGYTF
j_call: TRBJ1-2
v_call: TRBV7-9
clone_size: -
d_call: -

cdr3_nt: TGTGCCAGCAGTTCCGGAGGGGGGAAGACCCAGTACTTC
cdr3_aa: CASSSGGGKTQYF
j_call: TRBJ2-5
v_call: TRBV9
clone_size: -
d_call: -

cdr3_nt: TGTGCCAGCAGCTTAAGCCTAGCGGGGCCTAGCACAGATACGCAGTATTTT
cdr3_aa: CASSLSLAGPSTDTQYF
j_call: TRBJ2-3
v_call: TRBV7-2
clone_size: -
d_call: TRBD2

cdr3_nt: TGTGCCAGCAGCTCTAGAGGACGGGACTTCGGAACGGATACGCAGTATTTT
cdr3_aa: CASSSRGRDFGTDTQYF
j_call: TRBJ2-3
v_call: TRBV11-2
clone_size: -
d_call: -

cdr3_nt: TGTGCCAGTAGTCCGCTAGCGGGAAAAGAGACCCAGTACTTC
cdr3_aa: CASSPLAGKETQYF
j_call: TRBJ2-5
v_call: TRBV19
clone_size: -
d_call: TRBD2

cdr3_nt: TGTGCCAGCAGCCAAGGCCCAGGAAACTATGGCTACACCTTC
cdr3_aa: CASSQGPGNYGYTF
j_call: TRBJ1-2
v_call: TRBV3-1
clone_size: once
d_call: -

cdr3_nt: TGCGCCAGCAGCTTGGAGACTAGGGTCTCCTACAATGAGCAGTTCTTC
cdr3_aa: CASSLETRVSYNEQFF
j_call: TRBJ2-1
v_call: TRBV5-1
clone_size: -
d_call: -

cdr3_nt: TGTGCCAGCAGCTTAGGAAGGGGACGCCCCGGGGGCTACACCTTC
cdr3_aa: CASSLGRGRPGGYTF
j_call: TRBJ1-2
v_call: TRBV13
clone_size: -
d_call: -

cdr3_nt: TGTGCCAGCAGCTTGTTGTTTGGATTTTGGCGGGGAACCTCCTACAATGAGCAGTTCTTC
cdr3_aa: CASSLLFGFWRGTSYNEQFF
j_call: TRBJ2-1
v_call: TRBV5-4
clone_size: -
d_call: -

cdr3_nt: TGTGCCAGTAGTCCATCCCCGGGGCAGCCCCAGCATTTT
cdr3_aa: CASSPSPGQPQHF
j_call: TRBJ1-5
v_call: TRBV19
clone_size: -
d_call: -

cdr3_nt: TGTGCCAGCAGCTTCGTCGTCGCGACCTACAATGAGCAGTTCTTC
cdr3_aa: CASSFVVATYNEQFF
j_call: TRBJ2-1
v_call: TRBV7-9
clone_size: -
d_call: -

cdr3_nt: TGTGCCAGCAGTCAACCAGGCGCGGGAACGTTCTATGAGCAGTTCTTC
cdr3_aa: CASSQPGAGTFYEQFF
j_call: TRBJ2-1
v_call: TRBV28
clone_size: -
d_call: -

cdr3_nt: TGCAGTGTCCAAAACCCTGGACTAGCGGACCGCTCCTACGAGCAGTACTTC
cdr3_aa: CSVQNPGLADRSYEQYF
j_call: TRBJ2-7
v_call: TRBV20-1
clone_size: -
d_call: TRBD2

cdr3_nt: TGTGCCAGCAGCGTAGGGGGGGTAGGAGACTATGGCTACACCTTC
cdr3_aa: CASSVGGVGDYGYTF
j_call: TRBJ1-2
v_call: TRBV9
clone_size: once
d_call: -

cdr3_nt: TGTGCCAGCAGGGACTACAATGAGCAGTTCTTC
cdr3_aa: CASRDYNEQFF
j_call: TRBJ2-1
v_call: TRBV12-3/TRBV12-4
clone_size: -
d_call: -

cdr3_nt: TGTGCCAGCAGCGTCCCTCTAGCGGGAGGGGGGGAAGAGACCCAGTACTTC
cdr3_aa: CASSVPLAGGGEETQYF
j_call: TRBJ2-5
v_call: TRBV9
clone_size: -
d_call: TRBD2

cdr3_nt: TGCAGCGTTGAATTGGAGATTGTTTACGAGCAGTACTTC
cdr3_aa: CSVELEIVYEQYF
j_call: TRBJ2-7
v_call: TRBV29-1
clone_size: -
d_call: -

cdr3_nt: TGTGCCTCCAGAGGGGCTGGGACAGGGCACAATCAGCCCCAGCATTTT
cdr3_aa: CASRGAGTGHNQPQHF
j_call: TRBJ1-5
v_call: TRBV30
clone_size: once
d_call: TRBD1

cdr3_nt: TGTGCCAGCAGCGCAAAACTATATGGCTACACCTTC
cdr3_aa: CASSAKLYGYTF
j_call: TRBJ1-2
v_call: TRBV9
clone_size: -
d_call: -

cdr3_nt: TGTGCCAGCAGAGGGGAAAACACAGATACGCAGTATTTT
cdr3_aa: CASRGENTDTQYF
j_call: TRBJ2-3
v_call: TRBV12-3/TRBV12-4
clone_size: -
d_call: -

cdr3_nt: TGTGCCAGCAGTGAATTAATCGGGTCGGAGAGCTCCTACGAGCAGTACTTC
cdr3_aa: CASSELIGSESSYEQYF
j_call: TRBJ2-7
v_call: TRBV6-1
clone_size: -
d_call: -

cdr3_nt: TGTGCCAGCCTCGGACGGGCTTATGGCTACACCTTC
cdr3_aa: CASLGRAYGYTF
j_call: TRBJ1-2
v_call: TRBV2
clone_size: -
d_call: -

cdr3_nt: TGTGCCAGCAGTTTATCCAGGGTTGGAAACACCATATATTTT
cdr3_aa: CASSLSRVGNTIYF
j_call: TRBJ1-3
v_call: TRBV27
clone_size: -
d_call: -

cdr3_nt: TGTGCCAGCAGCCAAGTCGACAGAGGCTCCTACGAGCAGTACTTC
cdr3_aa: CASSQVDRGSYEQYF
j_call: TRBJ2-7
v_call: TRBV14
clone_size: -
d_call: -

cdr3_nt: TGTGCCAGCATATCCACTGAAGCTTTCTTT
cdr3_aa: CASISTEAFF
j_call: TRBJ1-1
v_call: TRBV2
clone_size: -
d_call: -

cdr3_nt: TGTGCCAGCAGCGGCCGGGACTACACTGAAGCTTTCTTT
cdr3_aa: CASSGRDYTEAFF
j_call: TRBJ1-1
v_call: TRBV9
clone_size: once
d_call: -

cdr3_nt: TGTGCCAGTAGTATAGGAGGGGGCGAATTAAATGAGCAGTTCTTC
cdr3_aa: CASSIGGGELNEQFF
j_call: TRBJ2-1
v_call: TRBV19
clone_size: once
d_call: TRBD1

cdr3_nt: TGTGCCAGCAGCGTAGGAGCGGGGGAGAACAATGAGCAGTTCTTC
cdr3_aa: CASSVGAGENNEQFF
j_call: TRBJ2-1
v_call: TRBV9
clone_size: once
d_call: TRBD2

cdr3_nt: TGTGCCTGGAGTGCCAGCTCGAACACTGAAGCTTTCTTT
cdr3_aa: CAWSASSNTEAFF
j_call: TRBJ1-1
v_call: TRBV30
clone_size: -
d_call: -

cdr3_nt: TGTGCCAGCAGGCTCCAGGGGGCCGAGGATACGCAGTATTTT
cdr3_aa: CASRLQGAEDTQYF
j_call: TRBJ2-3
v_call: TRBV3-1
clone_size: -
d_call: TRBD1

cdr3_nt: TGTGCTAGTGGTTTGGGACTAGCGGGGAATGAGCAGTTCTTC
cdr3_aa: CASGLGLAGNEQFF
j_call: TRBJ2-1
v_call: TRBV12-5
clone_size: -
d_call: TRBD2

cdr3_nt: TGTGCCACCAGCAGAGATCCAGGGTACGAGCAGTACTTC
cdr3_aa: CATSRDPGYEQYF
j_call: TRBJ2-7
v_call: TRBV15
clone_size: -
d_call: -

cdr3_nt: TGTGCCAGCAGTGTACTACAGGGGTATAGCAATCAGCCCCAGCATTTT
cdr3_aa: CASSVLQGYSNQPQHF
j_call: TRBJ1-5
v_call: TRBV28
clone_size: -
d_call: TRBD1

cdr3_nt: TGTGCCAGCAGCTACGGGGACTCAAGAGCCCACGAGCAGTACTTC
cdr3_aa: CASSYGDSRAHEQYF
j_call: TRBJ2-7
v_call: TRBV11-1
clone_size: -
d_call: -

cdr3_nt: TGTGCCAGCAGCTCTCGCGCTACTAACTCCTACAATGAGCAGTTCTTC
cdr3_aa: CASSSRATNSYNEQFF
j_call: TRBJ2-1
v_call: TRBV11-3
clone_size: -
d_call: -

cdr3_nt: TGTGCCAGCAGCCAGTGGGACGTTTCCTTCTATGGCTACACCTTC
cdr3_aa: CASSQWDVSFYGYTF
j_call: TRBJ1-2
v_call: TRBV5-6
clone_size: -
d_call: -

cdr3_nt: TGCGCCAGCAGCTTGGGGTTCCGGGGAGCAGGGTCCCAAGAGACCCAGTACTTC
cdr3_aa: CASSLGFRGAGSQETQYF
j_call: TRBJ2-5
v_call: TRBV5-1
clone_size: -
d_call: -

cdr3_nt: TGTGCCAGTAGTATAATCGGCTCCAGGGAATTTAACTATGGCTACACCTTC
cdr3_aa: CASSIIGSREFNYGYTF
j_call: TRBJ1-2
v_call: TRBV19
clone_size: once
d_call: -

cdr3_nt: TGTGCCAGCAGCCCGCGGGGGGGCGCGGACATTCAGTACTTC
cdr3_aa: CASSPRGGADIQYF
j_call: TRBJ2-4
v_call: TRBV4-2
clone_size: once
d_call: TRBD2

cdr3_nt: TGTGCCAGCAGCTTGGGGTCTAGCGGGATACTCTACAATGAGCAGTTCTTC
cdr3_aa: CASSLGSSGILYNEQFF
j_call: TRBJ2-1
v_call: TRBV5-6
clone_size: few
d_call: TRBD2